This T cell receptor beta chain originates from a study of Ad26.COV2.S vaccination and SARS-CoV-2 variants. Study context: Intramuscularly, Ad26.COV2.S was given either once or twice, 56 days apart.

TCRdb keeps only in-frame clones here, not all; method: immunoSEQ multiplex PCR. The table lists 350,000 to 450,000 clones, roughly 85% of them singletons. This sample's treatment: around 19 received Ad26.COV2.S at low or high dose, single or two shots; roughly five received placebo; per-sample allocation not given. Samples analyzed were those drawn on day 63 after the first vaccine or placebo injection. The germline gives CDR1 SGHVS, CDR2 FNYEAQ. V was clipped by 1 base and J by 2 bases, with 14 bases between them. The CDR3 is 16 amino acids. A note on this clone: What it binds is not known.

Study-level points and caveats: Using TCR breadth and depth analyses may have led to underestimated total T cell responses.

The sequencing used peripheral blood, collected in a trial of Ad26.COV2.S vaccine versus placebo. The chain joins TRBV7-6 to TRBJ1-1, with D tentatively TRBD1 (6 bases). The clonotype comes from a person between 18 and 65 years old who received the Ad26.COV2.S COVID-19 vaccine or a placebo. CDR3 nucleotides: TGTGCCAGCAGCTTAGACTTTGCAGGGGACAACACTGAAGCTTTCTTT. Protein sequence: CASSLDFAGDNTEAFF.